Listed below are T cell receptor beta chains from one sample, sequenced in a study of radiotherapy plus CTLA-4 blockade in lung cancer. Measured with immunoSEQ multiplex PCR; TCRdb has only the in-frame clones, and not every one. In the table there are 70,000 to 100,000 clones, around 87% of which are singletons. The sample consisted of peripheral blood, taken from a patient treated with radiotherapy plus ipilimumab. The receptor set was obtained from a human donor with non-small cell lung cancer who had a partial response to radiotherapy plus ipilimumab. CDR3s include the opening cysteine and the closing phenylalanine or tryptophan. Each record gives: D gene, clone size, V gene, J gene, CDR3 DNA, CDR3 protein. A D gene is named only where the DNA matches it firmly. The size field is filled for only some rows; it gives once, few, many or a size class.

TRBD2	NA	TRBV29-1	TRBJ2-1	TGCAGCGTTGAATCCAGCGGGAGGGTATCCTACAATGAGCAGTTCTTC	CSVESSGRVSYNEQFF
TRBD1	once	TRBV7-2	TRBJ2-7	TGTGCCAGCAGCATCGGGACAGAACTTTACGAGCAGTACTTC	CASSIGTELYEQYF
NA	once	TRBV28	TRBJ2-2	TGTGCCAGCAGTTTAAATACAGTCACCGGGGAGCTGTTTTTT	CASSLNTVTGELFF
NA	NA	TRBV6-1	TRBJ1-2	TGTGCCAGCAGTGAAAGCCCAGGGGAAGGCTACACCTTC	CASSESPGEGYTF
TRBD2	NA	TRBV5-6	TRBJ2-3	TGTGCCAGCAGCTTAAGCGGGAGGGCCCATGATACGCAGTATTTT	CASSLSGRAHDTQYF
NA	NA	TRBV7-8	TRBJ1-2	TGTGCCAGCAGCTTACAGGGATCCTATGGCTACACCTTC	CASSLQGSYGYTF
NA	few	TRBV7-7	TRBJ2-1	TGTGCTAGCAGCTTATCCCCCGGCAATGAGCAGTTCTTC	CASSLSPGNEQFF
NA	once	TRBV11-3	TRBJ2-3	TGTGCCAGCAGCATCGATGGGCTCGGTACGCAGTATTTT	CASSIDGLGTQYF
NA	NA	TRBV7-7	TRBJ2-5	TGTGCTAGCAGCTTATCCAGGACTCTCCCAGAGACCCAGTACTTC	CASSLSRTLPETQYF
TRBD1	NA	TRBV13	TRBJ1-4	TGTGCCAGCAGCTTGGGATTGTTCGAGGGGACAGTCGGTGAAAAACTGTTTTTT	CASSLGLFEGTVGEKLFF
NA	NA	TRBV5-4	TRBJ1-2	TGTGCCAGCAGCTGGCTAGGGGATGGCTACACCTTC	CASSWLGDGYTF
TRBD2	NA	TRBV7-8	TRBJ2-1	TGTGCCAGCAGCTTTAGCGGGAGAGGGATCGGTGAGCAGTTCTTC	CASSFSGRGIGEQFF
TRBD2	NA	TRBV28	TRBJ2-1	TGTGCCAGCAGTTTCTCTAGCGGGAGGCGAACATACAATGAGCAGTTCTTC	CASSFSSGRRTYNEQFF
TRBD1	NA	TRBV5-1	TRBJ1-2	TGCGCCAGCAGAATCGACAGGGTGACTGGCTACACCTTC	CASRIDRVTGYTF
TRBD1	NA	TRBV6-6	TRBJ2-5	TGTGCCAGCAGGCGACAGGGAGTGGAAGAGACCCAGTACTTC	CASRRQGVEETQYF
NA	once	TRBV27	TRBJ1-5	TGTGCCAGCAGTCCCCTCGACACCGATCAGCCCCAGCATTTT	CASSPLDTDQPQHF
TRBD1	once	TRBV5-1	TRBJ2-7	TGCGCCAGCAGCCTCGACAGGGGGCGGGTCGAGCAGTACTTC	CASSLDRGRVEQYF
TRBD1	NA	TRBV7-6	TRBJ2-5	TGTGCCAGCAGCTACGAGGACAGGGTAGAGACCCAGTACTTC	CASSYEDRVETQYF
NA	NA	TRBV7-2	TRBJ2-1	TGTGCCAGCAGACCCCGACTCCCTTCTAATGAGCAGTTCTTC	CASRPRLPSNEQFF
TRBD1	NA	TRBV27	TRBJ1-5	TGTGCCAGCAGTTTATACTGGGGACAGATCAATCAGCCCCAGCATTTT	CASSLYWGQINQPQHF
NA	NA	TRBV5-1	TRBJ2-2	TGCGCCAGCAGCTTTCCCCCGGATGTCGCGGACATGAACACCGGGGAGCTGTTTTTT	CASSFPPDVADMNTGELFF
TRBD1	NA	TRBV2	TRBJ1-2	TGTGCCAGCAGGGAACAGGGGAGTGGAGGCTACACCTTC	CASREQGSGGYTF
NA	NA	TRBV5-1	TRBJ2-5	TGCGCCAGCGCCAGGGGCACTCGAGAGACCCAGTACTTC	CASARGTRETQYF
TRBD1	NA	TRBV4-1	TRBJ2-7	TGCGCCAGCAGCCAGACAGGGGCTTTTCCTTACGAGCAGTACTTC	CASSQTGAFPYEQYF
TRBD1	NA	TRBV2	TRBJ1-1	TGTGCCAGCCGTGGACAGGGTGACACTGAAGCTTTCTTT	CASRGQGDTEAFF
NA	NA	TRBV5-3	TRBJ1-3	TGTGCCAGAAGCTTGCCCACTACCCTAAACACCATATATTTT	CARSLPTTLNTIYF
TRBD1	NA	TRBV4-3	TRBJ1-2	TGCGCCAGCAGCCAAGGCGCGAGGACAGGGTCTGGCTACACCTTC	CASSQGARTGSGYTF
TRBD1	NA	TRBV29-1	TRBJ2-3	TGCAGCGTTGAGGGGACAGACTATTGGGATACGCAGTATTTT	CSVEGTDYWDTQYF
TRBD1	NA	TRBV6-5	TRBJ1-2	TGTGCCAGCAGTTACTCTGGGACAGGTGGTGGCTACACCTTC	CASSYSGTGGGYTF
TRBD1	once	TRBV29-1	TRBJ2-3	TGCAGCGTGAGACAGGGGAGCGCAGATACGCAGTATTTT	CSVRQGSADTQYF
NA	once	TRBV6-6	TRBJ2-1	TGTGCCAGCAGTCCCCCTATAGAAGATGAGCAGTTCTTC	CASSPPIEDEQFF
TRBD1	NA	TRBV25-1	TRBJ1-5	TGTGCCAGCAGTGATGCCGGGACAGGGGTGTTGCGGCCCCAGCATTTT	CASSDAGTGVLRPQHF
NA	NA	TRBV5-4	TRBJ2-1	TGTGCCAGCAGTCCCAAGTCGACTGGGTCCTCCTACAATGAGCAGTTCTTC	CASSPKSTGSSYNEQFF
NA	NA	TRBV27	TRBJ1-5	TGTGCCAGCAGTTCCACCGGTCATAGCAATCAGCCCCAGCATTTT	CASSSTGHSNQPQHF
TRBD1	NA	TRBV28	TRBJ1-2	TGTGCCAGCAGTGAATTATTGCCGGGACAGGGAAATGGCTACACCTTC	CASSELLPGQGNGYTF
NA	NA	TRBV14	TRBJ2-1	TGTGCCAGCAGCCTACAGGGTCCAATCAATAATGAGCAGTTCTTC	CASSLQGPINNEQFF
NA	NA	TRBV27	TRBJ1-2	TGTGCCAGCAGTTCCGGGACTGTCCCCTACTATGGCTACACCTTC	CASSSGTVPYYGYTF
TRBD1	NA	TRBV5-1	TRBJ2-2	TGCGCCAGCAGCTCCGGGACAGGGAACACCGGGGAGCTGTTTTTT	CASSSGTGNTGELFF
TRBD1	NA	TRBV2	TRBJ1-3	TGTGCCAGCAGCGAGGACAGGAACTCTGGAAACACCATATATTTT	CASSEDRNSGNTIYF
NA	NA	TRBV4-2	TRBJ2-5	TGTGCCAGCAGCCGAACACTAGAAGAGACCCAGTACTTC	CASSRTLEETQYF